This T cell receptor (beta chain) was identified during a study of cytomegalovirus exposure and HLA in healthy donors. Regarding the study as a whole: At a 0.05 false discovery rate, a later analysis found 18,000 or so TCR beta sequences to be associated with HLA alleles. Highest at DRB1 and lowest at HLA-C, TCR association rates differed among HLA loci in a later analysis.

For this clone: The target antigen is unknown.

Germline V gives CDR1 ENHRY, CDR2 SYGVKD. J lost 5 bases, V lost 0 bases, and 8 bases had no gene match. CDR3 length equals 16 residues. Use of 60 Vbeta and 13 Jbeta primers characterized the PCR. Here immunoSEQ multiplex PCR was the method, and the copy in TCRdb shows in-frame clones only, minus some. The sample shows more than 150,000 clones, 70% to 80% of them seen only once. The J gene is TRBJ2-5, the V gene TRBV10-3; 8 nucleotides line up with TRBD1. The TCR originated in a young man in good health and CMV-seronegative. The sample consisted of PBMCs. CDR3 sequence (DNA): TGTGCCATCAGTGAGTCATTGGGGACAGGTTCGGAGACCCAGTACTTC. This sequence encodes CAISESLGTGSETQYF.